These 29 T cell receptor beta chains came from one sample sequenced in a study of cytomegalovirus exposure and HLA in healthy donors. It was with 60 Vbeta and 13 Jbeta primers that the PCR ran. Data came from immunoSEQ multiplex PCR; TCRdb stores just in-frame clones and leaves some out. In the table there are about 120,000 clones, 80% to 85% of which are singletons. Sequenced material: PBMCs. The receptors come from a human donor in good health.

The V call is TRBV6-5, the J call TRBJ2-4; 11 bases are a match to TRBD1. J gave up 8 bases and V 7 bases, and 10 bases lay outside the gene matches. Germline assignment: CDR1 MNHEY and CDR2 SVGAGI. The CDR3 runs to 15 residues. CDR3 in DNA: TGTGCCAGCAAAACAGGACAGGGGGCTCCGGACATTCAGTACTTC. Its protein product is CASKTGQGAPDIQYF.

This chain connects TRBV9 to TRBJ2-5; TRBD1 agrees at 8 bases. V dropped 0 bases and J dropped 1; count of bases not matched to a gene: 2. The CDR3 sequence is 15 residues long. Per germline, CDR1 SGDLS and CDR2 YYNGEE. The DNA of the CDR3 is TGTGCCAGCAGCGTAGCTCAGGGGGCCCAAGAGACCCAGTACTTC. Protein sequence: CASSVAQGAQETQYF.

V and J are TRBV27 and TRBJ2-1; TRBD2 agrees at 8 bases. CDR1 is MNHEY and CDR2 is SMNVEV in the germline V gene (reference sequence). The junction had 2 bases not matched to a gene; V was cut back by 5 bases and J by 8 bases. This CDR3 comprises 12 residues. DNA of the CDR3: TGTGCCAGCAGTGTAGCGGGGCATGAGCAGTTCTTC. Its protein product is CASSVAGHEQFF.

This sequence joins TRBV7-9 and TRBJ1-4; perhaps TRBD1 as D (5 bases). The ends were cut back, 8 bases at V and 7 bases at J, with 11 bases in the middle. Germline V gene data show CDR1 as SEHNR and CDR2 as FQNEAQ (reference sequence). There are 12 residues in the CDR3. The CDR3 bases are TGTGCCAGCGGGGGGGACGGTGAAAAACTGTTTTTT. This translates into CASGGDGEKLFF.

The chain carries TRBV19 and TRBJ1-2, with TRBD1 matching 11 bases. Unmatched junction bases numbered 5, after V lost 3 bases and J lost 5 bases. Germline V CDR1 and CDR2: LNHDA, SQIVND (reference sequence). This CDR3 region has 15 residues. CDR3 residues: CASSIGQGAGYGYTF. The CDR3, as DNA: TGTGCCAGTAGTATCGGACAGGGGGCTGGGTATGGCTACACCTTC.

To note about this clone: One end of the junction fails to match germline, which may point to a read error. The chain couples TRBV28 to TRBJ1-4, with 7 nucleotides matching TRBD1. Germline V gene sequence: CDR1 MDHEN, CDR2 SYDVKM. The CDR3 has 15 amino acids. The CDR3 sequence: CASSTPGQHNVKLFF. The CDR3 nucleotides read TGTGCCAGCAGTACTCCGGGACAGCATAATGTAAAACTGTTTTTT. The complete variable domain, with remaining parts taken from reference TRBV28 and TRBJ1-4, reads DVKVTQSSRYLVKRTGEKVFLECVQDMDHENMFWYRQDPGLGLRLIYFSYDVKMKEKGDIPEGYSVSREKKERFSLILESASTNQTSMYLCASSTPGQHNVKLFFGSGTQLSVL.

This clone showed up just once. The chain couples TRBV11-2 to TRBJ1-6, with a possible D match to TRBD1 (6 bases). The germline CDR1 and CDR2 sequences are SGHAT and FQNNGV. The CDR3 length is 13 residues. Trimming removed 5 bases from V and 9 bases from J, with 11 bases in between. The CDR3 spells CASSTQQGSPLHF. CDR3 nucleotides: TGTGCCAGCAGCACCCAACAGGGTTCACCCCTCCACTTT. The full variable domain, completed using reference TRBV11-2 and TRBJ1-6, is EAGVAQSPRYKIIEKRQSVAFWCNPISGHATLYWYQQILGQGPKLLIQFQNNGVVDDSQLPKDRFSAERLKGVDSTLKIQPAKLEDSAVYLCASSTQQGSPLHFGNGTRLTVT.

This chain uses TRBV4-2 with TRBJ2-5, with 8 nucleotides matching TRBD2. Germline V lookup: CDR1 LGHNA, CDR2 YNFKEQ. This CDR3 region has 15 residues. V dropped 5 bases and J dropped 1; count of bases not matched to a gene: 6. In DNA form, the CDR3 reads TGTGCCAGCAGCGGAGGAACTAGCGGCCAAGAGACCCAGTACTTC. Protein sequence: CASSGGTSGQETQYF.

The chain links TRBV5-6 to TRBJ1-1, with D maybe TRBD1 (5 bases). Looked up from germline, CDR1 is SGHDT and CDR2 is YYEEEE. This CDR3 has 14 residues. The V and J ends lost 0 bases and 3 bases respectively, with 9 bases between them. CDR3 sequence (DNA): TGTGCCAGCAGCTTGGGTCGGGGGGACACTGAAGCTTTCTTT. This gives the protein CASSLGRGDTEAFF.

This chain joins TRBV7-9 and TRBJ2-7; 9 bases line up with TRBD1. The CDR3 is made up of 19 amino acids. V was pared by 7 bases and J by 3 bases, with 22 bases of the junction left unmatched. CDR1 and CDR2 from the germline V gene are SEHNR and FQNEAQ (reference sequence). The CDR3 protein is CASTSPIYNPRQGDYEQYF. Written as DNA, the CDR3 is TGTGCCAGCACCTCTCCCATATACAACCCGAGACAGGGGGACTACGAGCAGTACTTC.

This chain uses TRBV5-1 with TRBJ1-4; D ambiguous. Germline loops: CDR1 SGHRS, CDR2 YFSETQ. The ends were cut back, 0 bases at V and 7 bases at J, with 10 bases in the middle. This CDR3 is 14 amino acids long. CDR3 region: CASSLAGGGEKLFF. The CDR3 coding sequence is TGCGCCAGCAGCTTGGCAGGTGGAGGTGAAAAACTGTTTTTT.

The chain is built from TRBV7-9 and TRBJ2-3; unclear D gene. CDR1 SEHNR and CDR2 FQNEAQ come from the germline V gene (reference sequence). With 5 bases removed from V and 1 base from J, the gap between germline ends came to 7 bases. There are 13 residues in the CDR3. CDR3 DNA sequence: TGTGCCAGCAGCCGGAGCGGCACAGATACGCAGTATTTT. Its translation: CASSRSGTDTQYF.

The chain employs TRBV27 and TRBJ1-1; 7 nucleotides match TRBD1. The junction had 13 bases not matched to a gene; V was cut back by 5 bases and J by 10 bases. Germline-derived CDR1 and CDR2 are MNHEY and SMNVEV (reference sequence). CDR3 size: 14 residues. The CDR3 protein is CASSPGDSRLGAFF. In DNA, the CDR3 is TGTGCCAGCAGTCCGGGGGACAGCAGGCTCGGAGCTTTCTTT.

The CDR3: CASSLEQDTEAFF. DNA for the CDR3: TGTGCCAGCAGCTTAGAACAGGACACTGAAGCTTTCTTT. The rearrangement uses TRBV11-3 and TRBJ1-1; possible D gene TRBD1, 5 bases. This CDR3 is 13 amino acids long. Germline CDR1 is SGHNT and CDR2 is YENEEA. Trimming cost V 0 bases and J 3 bases, with 5 bases left between them.

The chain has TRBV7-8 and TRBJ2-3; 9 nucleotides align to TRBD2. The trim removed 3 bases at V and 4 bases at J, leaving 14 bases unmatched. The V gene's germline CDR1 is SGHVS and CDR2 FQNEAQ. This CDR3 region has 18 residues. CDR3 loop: CASSFGGAGLAGSDTQYF. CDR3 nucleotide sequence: TGTGCCAGCAGCTTTGGGGGGGCTGGCCTAGCGGGGTCAGATACGCAGTATTTT.

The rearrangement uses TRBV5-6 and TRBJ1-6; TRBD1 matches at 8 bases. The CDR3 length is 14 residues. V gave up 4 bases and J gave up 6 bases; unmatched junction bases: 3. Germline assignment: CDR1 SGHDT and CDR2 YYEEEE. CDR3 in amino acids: CASSRTGFNSPLHF. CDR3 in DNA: TGTGCCAGCAGCCGGACAGGGTTTAATTCACCCCTCCACTTT. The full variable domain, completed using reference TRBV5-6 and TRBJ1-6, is DAGVTQSPTHLIKTRGQQVTLRCSPKSGHDTVSWYQQALGQGPQFIFQYYEEEERQRGNFPDRFSGHQFPNYSSELNVNALLLGDSALYLCASSRTGFNSPLHFGNGTRLTVT.

As DNA, the CDR3 is TGCAGCGTTGAATCGGTGGACACCTCTTACGAGCAGTACTTC. This gives the protein CSVESVDTSYEQYF. This chain joins TRBV29-1 and TRBJ2-5; D may be TRBD1 (5 bases). Near its end, the DNA agrees better with TRBJ2-7, so the J call may be wrong. Germline assignment: CDR1 SQVTM and CDR2 ANQGSEA. The CDR3 is 14 residues long.

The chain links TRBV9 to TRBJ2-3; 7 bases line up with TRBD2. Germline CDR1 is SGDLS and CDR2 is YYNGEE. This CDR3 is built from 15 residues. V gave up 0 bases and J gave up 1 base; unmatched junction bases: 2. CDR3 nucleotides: TGTGCCAGCAGCGTAGGGGGGGGACGCACAGATACGCAGTATTTT. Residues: CASSVGGGRTDTQYF.

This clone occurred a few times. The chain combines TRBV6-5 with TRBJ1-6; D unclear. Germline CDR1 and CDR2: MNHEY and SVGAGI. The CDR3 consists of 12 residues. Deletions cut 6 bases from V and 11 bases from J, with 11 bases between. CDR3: CASRSTGAPLHF. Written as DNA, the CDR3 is TGTGCCAGCAGATCAACCGGGGCACCCCTCCACTTT.

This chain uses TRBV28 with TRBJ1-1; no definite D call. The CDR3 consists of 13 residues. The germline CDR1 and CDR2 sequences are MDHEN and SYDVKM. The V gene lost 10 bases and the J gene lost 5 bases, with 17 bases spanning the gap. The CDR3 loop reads CATTVISRTEAFF. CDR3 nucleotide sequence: TGTGCCACCACGGTAATCTCGAGGACTGAAGCTTTCTTT.

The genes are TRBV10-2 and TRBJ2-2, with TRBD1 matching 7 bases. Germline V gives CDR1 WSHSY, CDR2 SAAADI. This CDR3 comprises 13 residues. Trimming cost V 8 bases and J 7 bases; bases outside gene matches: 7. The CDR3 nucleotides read TGCGCCAGCCTCGGACAGGTTGGCGGGGAGCTGTTTTTT. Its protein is CASLGQVGGELFF.

CDR3 in amino acids: CASSLGTINEKLFF. CDR3 DNA sequence: TGTGCCAGCAGCTTAGGAACAATTAATGAAAAACTGTTTTTT. J is TRBJ1-4 and V is TRBV7-8; D is unresolved. There are 14 residues in the CDR3. Trimming shortened V by 1 base and J by 4 bases, and 7 bases separated the two germline ends. Germline V lookup: CDR1 SGHVS, CDR2 FQNEAQ. Based on the CDR3 plus reference TRBV7-8 and TRBJ1-4, the full variable domain is GAGVSQSPRYKVAKRGQDVALRCDPISGHVSLFWYQQALGQGPEFLTYFQNEAQLDKSGLPSDRFFAERPEGSVSTLKIQRTQQEDSAVYLCASSLGTINEKLFFGSGTQLSVL.

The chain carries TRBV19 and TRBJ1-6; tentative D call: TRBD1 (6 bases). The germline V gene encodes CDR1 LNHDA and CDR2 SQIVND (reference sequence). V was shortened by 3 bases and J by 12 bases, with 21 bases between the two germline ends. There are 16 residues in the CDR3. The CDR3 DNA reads TGTGCCAGTAGTATCCCCCGGGACATCAGCATTCTACCCCTCCACTTT. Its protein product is CASSIPRDISILPLHF.

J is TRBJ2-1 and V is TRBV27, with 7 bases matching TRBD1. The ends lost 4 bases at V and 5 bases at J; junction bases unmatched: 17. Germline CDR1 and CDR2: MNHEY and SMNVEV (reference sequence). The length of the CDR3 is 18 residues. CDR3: CASSSELYDRDPNNEQFF. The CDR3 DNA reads TGTGCCAGCAGTTCAGAACTGTACGACAGGGACCCCAACAATGAGCAGTTCTTC.

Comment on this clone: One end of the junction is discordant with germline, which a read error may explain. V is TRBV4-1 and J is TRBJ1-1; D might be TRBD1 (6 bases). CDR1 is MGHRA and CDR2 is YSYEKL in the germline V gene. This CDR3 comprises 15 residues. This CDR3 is CASSQDPTGIAQAFF. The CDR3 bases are TGTGCCAGCAGCCAAGATCCCACAGGGATCGCACAAGCTTTCTTT.

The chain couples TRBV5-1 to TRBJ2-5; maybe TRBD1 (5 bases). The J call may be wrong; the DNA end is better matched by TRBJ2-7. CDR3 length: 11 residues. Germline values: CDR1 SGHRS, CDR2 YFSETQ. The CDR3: CASSWGHEQYF. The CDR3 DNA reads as TGCGCCAGCAGCTGGGGCCACGAGCAGTACTTC.

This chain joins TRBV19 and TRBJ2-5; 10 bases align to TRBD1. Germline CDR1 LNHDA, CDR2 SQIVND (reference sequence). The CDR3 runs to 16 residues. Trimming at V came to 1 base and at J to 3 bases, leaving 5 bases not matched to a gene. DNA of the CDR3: TGTGCCAGTAGTATAGCTCCGACAGGGGGCGAAGAGACCCAGTACTTC. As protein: CASSIAPTGGEETQYF.

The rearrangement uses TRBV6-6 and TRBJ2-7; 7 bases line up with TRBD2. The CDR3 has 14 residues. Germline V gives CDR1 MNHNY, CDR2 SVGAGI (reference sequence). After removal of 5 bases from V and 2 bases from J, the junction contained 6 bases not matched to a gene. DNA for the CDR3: TGTGCCAGCAGTGGTCTAGCGGATACCTACGAGCAGTACTTC. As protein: CASSGLADTYEQYF.

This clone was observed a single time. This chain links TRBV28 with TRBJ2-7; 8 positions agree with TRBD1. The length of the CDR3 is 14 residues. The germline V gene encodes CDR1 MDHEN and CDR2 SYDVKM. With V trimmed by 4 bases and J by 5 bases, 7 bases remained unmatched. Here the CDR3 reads CASSSPTGVHEQYF. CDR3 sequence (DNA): TGTGCCAGCAGTTCTCCGACAGGGGTCCACGAGCAGTACTTC.